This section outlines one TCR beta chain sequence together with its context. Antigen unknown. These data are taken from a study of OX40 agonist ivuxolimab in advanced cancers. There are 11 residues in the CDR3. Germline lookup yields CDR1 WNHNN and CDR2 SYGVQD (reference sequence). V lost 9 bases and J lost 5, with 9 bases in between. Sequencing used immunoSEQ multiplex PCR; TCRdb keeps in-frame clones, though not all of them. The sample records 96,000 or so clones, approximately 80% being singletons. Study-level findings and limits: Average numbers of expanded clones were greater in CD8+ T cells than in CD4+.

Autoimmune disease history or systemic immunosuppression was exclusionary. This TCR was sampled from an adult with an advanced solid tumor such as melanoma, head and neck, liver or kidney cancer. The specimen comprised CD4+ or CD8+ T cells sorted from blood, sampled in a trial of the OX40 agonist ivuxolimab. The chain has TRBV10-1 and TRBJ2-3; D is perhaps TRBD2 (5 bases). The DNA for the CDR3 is TGCGCCAGTCCAGAGGGAGATACGCAGTATTTT. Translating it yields CASPEGDTQYF.